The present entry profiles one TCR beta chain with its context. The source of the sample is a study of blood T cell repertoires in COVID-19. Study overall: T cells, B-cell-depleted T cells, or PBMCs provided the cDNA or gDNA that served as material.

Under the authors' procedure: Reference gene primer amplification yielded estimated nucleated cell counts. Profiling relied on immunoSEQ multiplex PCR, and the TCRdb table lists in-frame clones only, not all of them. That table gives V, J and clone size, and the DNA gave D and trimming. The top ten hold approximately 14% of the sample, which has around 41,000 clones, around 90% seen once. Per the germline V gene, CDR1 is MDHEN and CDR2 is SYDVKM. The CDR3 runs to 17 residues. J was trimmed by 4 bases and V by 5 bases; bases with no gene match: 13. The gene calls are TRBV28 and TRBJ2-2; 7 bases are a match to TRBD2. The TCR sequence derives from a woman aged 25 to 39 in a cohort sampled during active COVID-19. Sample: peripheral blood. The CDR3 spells CASSRSGLKGRTGELFF. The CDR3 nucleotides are TGTGCCAGCAGTAGGTCGGGACTAAAGGGGCGCACCGGGGAGCTGTTTTTT. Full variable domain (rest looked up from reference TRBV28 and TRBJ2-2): DVKVTQSSRYLVKRTGEKVFLECVQDMDHENMFWYRQDPGLGLRLIYFSYDVKMKEKGDIPEGYSVSREKKERFSLILESASTNQTSMYLCASSRSGLKGRTGELFFGEGSRLTVL.